This entry describes one T cell receptor beta chain. What it recognizes is unknown. The record originates from a study of tumor-infiltrating lymphocytes in localized non-small cell lung cancer. For the study at large: Tumor tissue and non-adjacent uninvolved lung came from each patient. The study's findings and limits: Each assay used a separate piece of the same tissue. Recurrence-free survival showed no association with tumor T-cell fraction. IM1 and IM2 tumors showed no difference in T-cell fraction.

TCRdb's copy holds only in-frame clones and misses some; the assay was immunoSEQ multiplex PCR. The sample has around 16,000 clones, just under 80% seen once. J was trimmed by 0 bases and V by 3 bases; bases with no gene match: 2. CDR1 and CDR2 from the germline V gene are SGHNT and YYREEE (reference sequence). The CDR3 has 15 amino acids. The origin of this receptor is a human donor with non-small cell lung cancer. The rearrangement joins TRBV5-4 to TRBJ1-2, with 10 bases matching TRBD1. The specimen was lung tumor tissue. This chain's CDR3 is CASSWTGGANYGYTF. The CDR3 nucleotides are TGTGCCAGCAGCTGGACAGGGGGAGCTAACTATGGCTACACCTTC.